This T cell receptor (beta chain) was sequenced for a study of cytomegalovirus exposure and HLA in healthy donors. As for the study in general: It was reported in a later analysis that the approximately 120 validation repertoires used the same platform as the 650 to 800 first-cohort repertoires.

CDR3 length equals 17 residues. The germline V gene has CDR1 MGHRA and CDR2 YSYEKL. The V end was cut by 4 bases, the J end by 3 bases, with 19 bases between. Sequenced by immunoSEQ multiplex PCR; TCRdb stores in-frame clones only, minus some. This sample has approximately 180,000 clones, with approximately 89% found just once. Study-level points and caveats: Many donors carried some public TCRs, although rarity characterized most TCR sequences.

Notes on this clone: The antigen remains undetermined.

The sample was PBMCs. The TCR comes from a man younger than 35 in good health and CMV-seropositive. The chain links TRBV4-1 to TRBJ1-5; D call uncertain. The CDR3 DNA is TGCGCCAGCAGCCTAAGGAGGGATGCAAGTTTCAATCAGCCCCAGCATTTT. Protein: CASSLRRDASFNQPQHF.